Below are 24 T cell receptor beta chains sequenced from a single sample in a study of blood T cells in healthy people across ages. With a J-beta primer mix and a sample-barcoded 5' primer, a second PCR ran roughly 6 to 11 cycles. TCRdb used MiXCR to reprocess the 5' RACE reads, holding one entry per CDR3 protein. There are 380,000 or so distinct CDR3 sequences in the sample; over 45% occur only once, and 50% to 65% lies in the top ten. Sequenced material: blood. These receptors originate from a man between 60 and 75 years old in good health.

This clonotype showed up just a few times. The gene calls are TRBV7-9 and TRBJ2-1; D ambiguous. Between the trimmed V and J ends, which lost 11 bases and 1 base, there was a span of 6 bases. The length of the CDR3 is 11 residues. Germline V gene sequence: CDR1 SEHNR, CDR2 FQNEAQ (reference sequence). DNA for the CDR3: TGTGCCCACGCATCCTACAATGAGCAGTTCTTC. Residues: CAHASYNEQFF.

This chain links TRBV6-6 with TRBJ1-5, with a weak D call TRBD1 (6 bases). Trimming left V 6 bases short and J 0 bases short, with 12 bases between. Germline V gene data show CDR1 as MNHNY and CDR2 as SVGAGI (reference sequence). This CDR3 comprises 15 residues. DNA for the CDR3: TGTGCCAGCAGAGGAGGGGGGTATAGCAATCAGCCCCAGCATTTT. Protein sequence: CASRGGGYSNQPQHF.

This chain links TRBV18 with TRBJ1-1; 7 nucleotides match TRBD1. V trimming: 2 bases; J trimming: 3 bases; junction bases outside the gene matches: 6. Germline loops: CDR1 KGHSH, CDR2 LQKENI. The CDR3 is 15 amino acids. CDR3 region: CASSPRTGQDTEAFF. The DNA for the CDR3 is TGTGCCAGCTCACCAAGGACAGGTCAGGACACTGAAGCTTTCTTT. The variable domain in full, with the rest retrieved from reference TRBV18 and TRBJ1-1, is NAGVMQNPRHLVRRRGQEARLRCSPMKGHSHVYWYRQLPEEGLKFMVYLQKENIIDESGMPKERFSAEFPKEGPSILRIQQVVRGDSAAYFCASSPRTGQDTEAFFGQGTRLTVV.

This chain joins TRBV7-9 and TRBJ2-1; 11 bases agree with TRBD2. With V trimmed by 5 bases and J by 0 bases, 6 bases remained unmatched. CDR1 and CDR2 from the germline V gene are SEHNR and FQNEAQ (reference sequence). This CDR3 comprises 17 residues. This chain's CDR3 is CASSPLAGGGSYNEQFF. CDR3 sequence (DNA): TGTGCCAGCAGCCCTCTAGCGGGAGGAGGCTCCTACAATGAGCAGTTCTTC.

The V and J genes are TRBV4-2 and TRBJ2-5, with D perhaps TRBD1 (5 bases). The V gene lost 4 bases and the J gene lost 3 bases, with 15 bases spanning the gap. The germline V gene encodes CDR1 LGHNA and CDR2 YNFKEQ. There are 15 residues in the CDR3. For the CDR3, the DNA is TGTGCCAGCAGCCGAGACGACATAGGGGAAGAGACCCAGTACTTC. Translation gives CASSRDDIGEETQYF.

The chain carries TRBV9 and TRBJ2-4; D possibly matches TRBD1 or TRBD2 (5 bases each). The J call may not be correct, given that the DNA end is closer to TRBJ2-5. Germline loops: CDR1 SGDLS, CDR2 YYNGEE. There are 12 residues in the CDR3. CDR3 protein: CASSRREETQYF. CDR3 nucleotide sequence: TGTGCCAGCAGCCGCAGGGAGGAGACCCAGTACTTC.

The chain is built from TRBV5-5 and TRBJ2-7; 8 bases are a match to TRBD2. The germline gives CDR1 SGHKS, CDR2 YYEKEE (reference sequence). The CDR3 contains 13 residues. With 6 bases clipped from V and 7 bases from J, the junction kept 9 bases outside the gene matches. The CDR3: CASTPTSVGEQYF. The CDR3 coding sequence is TGTGCCAGCACACCGACTAGCGTGGGTGAGCAGTACTTC.

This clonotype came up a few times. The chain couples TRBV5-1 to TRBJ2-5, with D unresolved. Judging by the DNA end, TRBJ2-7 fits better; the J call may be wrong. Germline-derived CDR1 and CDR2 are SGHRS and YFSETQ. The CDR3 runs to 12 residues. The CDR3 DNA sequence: TGCGCCAGCAGCCTCAAGGCGAACGAGCAGTACTTC. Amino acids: CASSLKANEQYF.

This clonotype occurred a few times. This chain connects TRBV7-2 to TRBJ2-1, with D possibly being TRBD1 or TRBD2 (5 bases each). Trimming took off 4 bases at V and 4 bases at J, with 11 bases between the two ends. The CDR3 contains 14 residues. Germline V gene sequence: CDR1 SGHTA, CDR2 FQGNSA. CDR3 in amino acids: CASSSGTEYNEQFF. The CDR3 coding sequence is TGTGCCAGCAGCTCCGGGACGGAGTACAATGAGCAGTTCTTC.

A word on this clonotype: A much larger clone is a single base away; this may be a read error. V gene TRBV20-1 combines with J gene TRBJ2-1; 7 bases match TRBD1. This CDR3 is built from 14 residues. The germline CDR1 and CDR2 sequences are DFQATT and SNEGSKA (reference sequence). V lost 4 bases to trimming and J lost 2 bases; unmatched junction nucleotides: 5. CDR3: CSATRTGTYNEQFF. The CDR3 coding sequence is TGCAGTGCTACCCGGACAGGCACCTACAATGAGCAGTTCTTC.

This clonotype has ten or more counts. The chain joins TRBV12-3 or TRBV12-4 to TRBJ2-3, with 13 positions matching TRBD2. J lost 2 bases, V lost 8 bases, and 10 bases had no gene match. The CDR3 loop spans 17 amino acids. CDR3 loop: CASGWTSGGLLTDTQYF. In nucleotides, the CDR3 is TGTGCCAGCGGTTGGACTAGCGGGGGACTACTCACAGATACGCAGTATTTT.

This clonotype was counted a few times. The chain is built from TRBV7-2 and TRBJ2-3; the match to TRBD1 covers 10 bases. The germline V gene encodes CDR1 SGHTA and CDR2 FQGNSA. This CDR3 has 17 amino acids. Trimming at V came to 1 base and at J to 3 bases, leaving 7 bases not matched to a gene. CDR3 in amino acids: CASSLVGQGFGTDTQYF. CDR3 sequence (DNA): TGTGCCAGCAGCTTAGTGGGACAGGGGTTTGGGACAGATACGCAGTATTTT. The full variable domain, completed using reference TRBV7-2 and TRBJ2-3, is GAGVSQSPSNKVTEKGKDVELRCDPISGHTALYWYRQSLGQGLEFLIYFQGNSAPDKSGLPSDRFSAERTGGSVSTLTIQRTQQEDSAVYLCASSLVGQGFGTDTQYFGPGTRLTVL.

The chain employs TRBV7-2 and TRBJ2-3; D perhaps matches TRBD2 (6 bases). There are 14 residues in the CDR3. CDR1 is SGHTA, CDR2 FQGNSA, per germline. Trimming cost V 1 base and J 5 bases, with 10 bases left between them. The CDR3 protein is CASSLVRERDTQYF. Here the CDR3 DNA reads TGTGCCAGCAGCTTAGTCCGGGAGAGAGATACGCAGTATTTT. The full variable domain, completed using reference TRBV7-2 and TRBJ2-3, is GAGVSQSPSNKVTEKGKDVELRCDPISGHTALYWYRQSLGQGLEFLIYFQGNSAPDKSGLPSDRFSAERTGGSVSTLTIQRTQQEDSAVYLCASSLVRERDTQYFGPGTRLTVL.

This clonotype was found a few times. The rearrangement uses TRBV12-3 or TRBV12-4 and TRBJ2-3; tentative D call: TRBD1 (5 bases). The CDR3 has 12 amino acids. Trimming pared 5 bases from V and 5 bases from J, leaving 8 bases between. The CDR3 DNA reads TGTGCCAGCAGTCCCCAGGGAGATACGCAGTATTTT. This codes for CASSPQGDTQYF.

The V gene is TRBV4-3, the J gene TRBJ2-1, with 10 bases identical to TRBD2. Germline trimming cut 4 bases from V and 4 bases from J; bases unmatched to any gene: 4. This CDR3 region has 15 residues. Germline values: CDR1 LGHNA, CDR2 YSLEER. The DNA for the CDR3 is TGCGCCAGCAGCCGCACTAGCGGGGTATACAATGAGCAGTTCTTC. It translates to CASSRTSGVYNEQFF.

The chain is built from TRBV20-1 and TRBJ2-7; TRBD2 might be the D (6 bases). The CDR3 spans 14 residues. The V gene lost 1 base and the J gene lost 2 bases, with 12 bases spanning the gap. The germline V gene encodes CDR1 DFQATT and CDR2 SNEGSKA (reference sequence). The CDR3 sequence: CSARVASAAYEQYF. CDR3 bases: TGCAGTGCTAGAGTAGCTAGCGCGGCCTACGAGCAGTACTTC.

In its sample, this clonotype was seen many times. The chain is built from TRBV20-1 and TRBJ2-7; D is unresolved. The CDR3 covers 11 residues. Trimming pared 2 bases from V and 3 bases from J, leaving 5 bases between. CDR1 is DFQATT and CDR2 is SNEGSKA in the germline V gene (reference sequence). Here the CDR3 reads CSARQDYEQYF. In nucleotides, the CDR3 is TGCAGTGCTAGACAGGACTACGAGCAGTACTTC.

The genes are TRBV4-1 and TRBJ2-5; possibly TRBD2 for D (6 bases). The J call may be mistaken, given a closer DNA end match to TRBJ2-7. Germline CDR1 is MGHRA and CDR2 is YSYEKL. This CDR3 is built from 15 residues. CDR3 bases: TGCGCCAGCAGCTCTTCGACTAGTGCCCCTCGCGAGCAGTACTTC. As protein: CASSSSTSAPREQYF.

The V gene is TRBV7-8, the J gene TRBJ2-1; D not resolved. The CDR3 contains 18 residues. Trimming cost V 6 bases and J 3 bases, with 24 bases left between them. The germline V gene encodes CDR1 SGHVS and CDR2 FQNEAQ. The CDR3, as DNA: TGTGCCAGCAGTCCGGATACCGGGCCGACCGCAAACTACAATGAGCAGTTCTTC. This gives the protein CASSPDTGPTANYNEQFF.

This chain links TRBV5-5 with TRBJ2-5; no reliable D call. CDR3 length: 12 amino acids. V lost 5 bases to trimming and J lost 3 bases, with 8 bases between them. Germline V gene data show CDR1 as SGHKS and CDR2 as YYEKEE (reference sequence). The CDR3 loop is CASSSDEETQYF. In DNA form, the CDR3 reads TGTGCCAGCAGTTCCGACGAAGAGACCCAGTACTTC.

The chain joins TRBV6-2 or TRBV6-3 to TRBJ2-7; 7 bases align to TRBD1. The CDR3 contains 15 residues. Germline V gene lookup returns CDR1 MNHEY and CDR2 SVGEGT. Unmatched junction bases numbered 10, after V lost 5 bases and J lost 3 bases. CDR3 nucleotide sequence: TGTGCCAGCAGTCCCCGAGGACAGGCCGTCTACGAGCAGTACTTC. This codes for CASSPRGQAVYEQYF.

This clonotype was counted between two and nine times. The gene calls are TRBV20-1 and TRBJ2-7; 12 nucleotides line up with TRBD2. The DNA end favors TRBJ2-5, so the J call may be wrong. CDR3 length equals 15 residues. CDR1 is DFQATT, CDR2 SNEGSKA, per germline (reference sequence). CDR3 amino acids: CSAPPTSGRKETQYF. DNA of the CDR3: TGCAGTGCTCCCCCTACTAGCGGGAGGAAAGAGACCCAGTACTTC.

The CDR3 reads CSARGLGLAGTYEQYF. The CDR3 nucleotides read TGCAGTGCTAGAGGTCTTGGGCTAGCGGGAACCTACGAGCAGTACTTC. V is TRBV20-1 and J is TRBJ2-5; TRBD2 matches 9 bases. The J call may be mistaken, given a closer DNA end match to TRBJ2-7. This CDR3 has 16 residues. CDR1 and CDR2 (germline): DFQATT, SNEGSKA (reference sequence).

The CDR3: CSAREFKFEQFF. Here the CDR3 DNA reads TGCAGTGCTAGAGAATTTAAATTCGAGCAGTTCTTC. V is TRBV20-1 and J is TRBJ2-1, with D unclear. CDR3 length equals 12 residues. Germline V gene lookup returns CDR1 DFQATT and CDR2 SNEGSKA (reference sequence). The ends were cut back, 0 bases at V and 10 bases at J, with 10 bases in the middle.